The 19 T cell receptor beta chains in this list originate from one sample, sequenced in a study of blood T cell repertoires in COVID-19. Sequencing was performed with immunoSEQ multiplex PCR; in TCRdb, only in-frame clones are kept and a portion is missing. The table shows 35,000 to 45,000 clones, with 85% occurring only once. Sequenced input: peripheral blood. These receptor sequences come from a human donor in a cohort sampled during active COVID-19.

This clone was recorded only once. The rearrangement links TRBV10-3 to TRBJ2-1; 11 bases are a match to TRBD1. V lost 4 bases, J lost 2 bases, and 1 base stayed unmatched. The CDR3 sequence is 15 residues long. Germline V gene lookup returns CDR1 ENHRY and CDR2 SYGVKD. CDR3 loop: CAISGGQGAYNEQFF. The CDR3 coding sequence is TGTGCCATCAGTGGGGGACAGGGGGCCTACAATGAGCAGTTCTTC.

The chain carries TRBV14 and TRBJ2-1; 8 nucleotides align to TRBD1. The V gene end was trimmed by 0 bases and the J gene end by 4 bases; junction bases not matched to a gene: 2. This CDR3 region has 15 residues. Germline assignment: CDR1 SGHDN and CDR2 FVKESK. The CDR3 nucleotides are TGTGCCAGCAGCCAAGATTACAGGGGGTACAATGAGCAGTTCTTC. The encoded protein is CASSQDYRGYNEQFF.

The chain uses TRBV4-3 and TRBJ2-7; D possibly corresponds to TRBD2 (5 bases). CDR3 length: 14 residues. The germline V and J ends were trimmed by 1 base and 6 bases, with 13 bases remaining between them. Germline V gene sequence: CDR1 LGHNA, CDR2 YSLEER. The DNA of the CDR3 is TGCGCCAGCAGCCAAGGTTCGTCGGGGTTCGAGCAGTACTTC. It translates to CASSQGSSGFEQYF.

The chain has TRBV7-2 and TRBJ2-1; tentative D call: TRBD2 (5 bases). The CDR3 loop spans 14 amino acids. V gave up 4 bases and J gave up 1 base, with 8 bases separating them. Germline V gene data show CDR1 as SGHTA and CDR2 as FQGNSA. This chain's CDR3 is CASSSPGSYNEQFF. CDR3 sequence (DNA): TGTGCCAGCAGCTCTCCGGGGTCCTACAATGAGCAGTTCTTC.

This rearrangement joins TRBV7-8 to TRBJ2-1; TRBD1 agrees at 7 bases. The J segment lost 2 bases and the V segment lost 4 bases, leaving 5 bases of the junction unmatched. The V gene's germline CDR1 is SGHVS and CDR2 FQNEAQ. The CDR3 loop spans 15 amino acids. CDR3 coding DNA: TGTGCCAGCAGCTCGGGACAGCGACCCTACAATGAGCAGTTCTTC. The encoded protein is CASSSGQRPYNEQFF.

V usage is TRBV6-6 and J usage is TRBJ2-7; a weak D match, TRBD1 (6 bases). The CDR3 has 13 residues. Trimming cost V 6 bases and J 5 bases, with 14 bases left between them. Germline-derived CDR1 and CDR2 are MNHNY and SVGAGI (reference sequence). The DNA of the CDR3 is TGTGCCAGCAGCACCCAGGGGCGGGACGAGCAGTACTTC. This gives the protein CASSTQGRDEQYF.

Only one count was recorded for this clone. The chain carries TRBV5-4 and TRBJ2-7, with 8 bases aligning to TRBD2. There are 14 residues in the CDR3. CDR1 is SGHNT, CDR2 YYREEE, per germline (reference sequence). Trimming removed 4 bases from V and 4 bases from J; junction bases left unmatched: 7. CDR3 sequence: CASSLGGGGYEQYF. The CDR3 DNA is TGTGCCAGCAGCCTCGGGGGGGGCGGGTACGAGCAGTACTTC.

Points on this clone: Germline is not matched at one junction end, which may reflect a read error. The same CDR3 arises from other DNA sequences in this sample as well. The CDR3 here is CASGSSRLVGNEQFF. CDR3 in DNA: TGTGCCAGTGGCTCTTCTCGACTAGTAGGGAATGAGCAGTTCTTC. V and J are TRBV12-5 and TRBJ2-1; possibly TRBD2 for D (6 bases). This CDR3 contains 15 residues. Germline CDR1 is LGHNT and CDR2 is FRNRAP.

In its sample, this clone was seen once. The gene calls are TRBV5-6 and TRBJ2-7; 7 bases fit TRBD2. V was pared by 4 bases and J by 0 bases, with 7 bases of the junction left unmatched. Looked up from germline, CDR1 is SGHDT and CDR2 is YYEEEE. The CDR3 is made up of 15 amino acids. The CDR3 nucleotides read TGTGCCAGCAGCGCGCGAACGGGGGGCTCCTACGAGCAGTACTTC. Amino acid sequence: CASSARTGGSYEQYF.

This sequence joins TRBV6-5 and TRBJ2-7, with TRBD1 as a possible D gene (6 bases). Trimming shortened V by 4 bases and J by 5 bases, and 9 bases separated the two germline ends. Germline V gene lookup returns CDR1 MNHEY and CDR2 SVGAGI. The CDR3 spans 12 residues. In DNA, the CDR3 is TGTGCCAGCAGTTCAGGGGTCCACGAGCAGTACTTC. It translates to CASSSGVHEQYF.

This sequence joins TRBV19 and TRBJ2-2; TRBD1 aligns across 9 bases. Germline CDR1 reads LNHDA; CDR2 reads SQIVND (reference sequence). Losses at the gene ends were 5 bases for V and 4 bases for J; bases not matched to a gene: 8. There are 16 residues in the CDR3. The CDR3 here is CASSFPTGGGTGELFF. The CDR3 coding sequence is TGTGCCAGTAGTTTCCCGACAGGGGGTGGCACCGGGGAGCTGTTTTTT.

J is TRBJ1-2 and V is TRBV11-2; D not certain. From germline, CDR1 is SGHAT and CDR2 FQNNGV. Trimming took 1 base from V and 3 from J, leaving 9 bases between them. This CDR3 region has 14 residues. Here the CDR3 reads CASSLGSDYYGYTF. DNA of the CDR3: TGTGCCAGCAGCTTAGGGTCAGATTACTATGGCTACACCTTC.

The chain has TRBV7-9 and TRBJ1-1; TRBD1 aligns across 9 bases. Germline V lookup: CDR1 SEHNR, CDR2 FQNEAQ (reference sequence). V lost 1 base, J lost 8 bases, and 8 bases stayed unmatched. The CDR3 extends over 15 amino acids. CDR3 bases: TGTGCCAGCAGCTTAGGCCCAATAGGACAGGGGGAAGCTTTCTTT. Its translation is CASSLGPIGQGEAFF. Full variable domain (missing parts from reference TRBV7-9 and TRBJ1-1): DTGVSQNPRHKITKRGQNVTFRCDPISEHNRLYWYRQTLGQGPEFLTYFQNEAQLEKSRLLSDRFSAERPKGSFSTLEIQRTEQGDSAMYLCASSLGPIGQGEAFFGQGTRLTVV.

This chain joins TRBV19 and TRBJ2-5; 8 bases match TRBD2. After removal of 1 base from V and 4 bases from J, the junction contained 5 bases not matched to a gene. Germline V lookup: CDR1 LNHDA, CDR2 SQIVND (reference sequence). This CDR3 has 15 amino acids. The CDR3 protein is CASSIAGGPPETQYF. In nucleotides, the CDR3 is TGTGCCAGTAGTATAGCGGGAGGGCCTCCAGAGACCCAGTACTTC. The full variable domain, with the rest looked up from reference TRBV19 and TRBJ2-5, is DGGITQSPKYLFRKEGQNVTLSCEQNLNHDAMYWYRQDPGQGLRLIYYSQIVNDFQKGDIAEGYSVSREKKESFPLTVTSAQKNPTAFYLCASSIAGGPPETQYFGPGTRLLVL.

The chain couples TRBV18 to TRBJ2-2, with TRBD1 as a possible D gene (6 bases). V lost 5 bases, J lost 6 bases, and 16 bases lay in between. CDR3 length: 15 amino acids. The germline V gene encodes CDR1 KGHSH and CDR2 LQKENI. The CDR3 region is CASSSWTADAGELFF. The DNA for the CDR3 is TGTGCCAGCTCATCCTGGACAGCGGACGCCGGGGAGCTGTTTTTT. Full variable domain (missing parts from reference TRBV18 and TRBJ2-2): NAGVMQNPRHLVRRRGQEARLRCSPMKGHSHVYWYRQLPEEGLKFMVYLQKENIIDESGMPKERFSAEFPKEGPSILRIQQVVRGDSAAYFCASSSWTADAGELFFGEGSRLTVL.

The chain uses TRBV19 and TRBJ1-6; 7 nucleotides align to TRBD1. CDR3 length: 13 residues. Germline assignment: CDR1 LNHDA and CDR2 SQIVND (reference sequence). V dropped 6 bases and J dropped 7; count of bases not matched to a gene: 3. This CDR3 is CASRRDRNSPLHF. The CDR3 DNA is TGTGCCAGTAGGAGGGACAGAAATTCACCCCTCCACTTT.

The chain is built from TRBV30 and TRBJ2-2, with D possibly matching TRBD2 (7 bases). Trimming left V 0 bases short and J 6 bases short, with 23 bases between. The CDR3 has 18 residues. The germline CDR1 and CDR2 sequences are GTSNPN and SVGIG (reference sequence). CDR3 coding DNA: TGTGCCTGGAGTGTACGTTACGGGGGGCCATTAGACGCCGGGGAGCTGTTTTTT. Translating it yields CAWSVRYGGPLDAGELFF.

The CDR3 DNA reads as TGCGCCAGCAGCTTGGGTACAGGGTATGGCTACACCTTC. Its protein product is CASSLGTGYGYTF. The rearrangement uses TRBV5-1 and TRBJ1-2; tentatively, D is TRBD1 (6 bases). This CDR3 is 13 amino acids long. Trimming removed 0 bases at V and 5 bases at J, with 8 bases between. Germline V gene sequence: CDR1 SGHRS, CDR2 YFSETQ.

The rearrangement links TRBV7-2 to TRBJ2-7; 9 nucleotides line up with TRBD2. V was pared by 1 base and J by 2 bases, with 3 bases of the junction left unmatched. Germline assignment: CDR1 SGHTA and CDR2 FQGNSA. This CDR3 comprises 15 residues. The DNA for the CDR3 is TGTGCCAGCAGCTTAGGGGCGGGGGGGCCCTACGAGCAGTACTTC. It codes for CASSLGAGGPYEQYF.